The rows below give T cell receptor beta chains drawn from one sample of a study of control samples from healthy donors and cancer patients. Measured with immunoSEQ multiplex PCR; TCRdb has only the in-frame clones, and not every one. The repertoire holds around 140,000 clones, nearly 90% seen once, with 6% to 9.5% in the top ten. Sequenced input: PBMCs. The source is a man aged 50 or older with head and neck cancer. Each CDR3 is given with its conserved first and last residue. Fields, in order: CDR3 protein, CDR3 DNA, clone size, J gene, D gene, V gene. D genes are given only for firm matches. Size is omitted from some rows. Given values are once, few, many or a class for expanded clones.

cdr3_aa: CANRTRPRSATNEKLFF
cdr3_nt: TGTGCCAATCGGACAAGGCCCCGTTCCGCAACTAATGAAAAACTGTTTTTT
clone_size: -
j_call: TRBJ1-4
d_call: -
v_call: TRBV7-9

cdr3_aa: CASSLGQVATDTQYF
cdr3_nt: TGTGCCAGCAGTTTGGGACAGGTGGCCACAGATACGCAGTATTTT
clone_size: -
j_call: TRBJ2-3
d_call: TRBD1
v_call: TRBV6-5

cdr3_aa: CASRQGDYTEAFF
cdr3_nt: TGTGCCAGCAGACAGGGAGACTACACTGAAGCTTTCTTT
clone_size: -
j_call: TRBJ1-1
d_call: -
v_call: TRBV6-5

cdr3_aa: CASSELGGPGGEQFF
cdr3_nt: TGTGCCAGCAGTGAGTTGGGAGGGCCAGGCGGTGAGCAGTTCTTC
clone_size: few
j_call: TRBJ2-1
d_call: TRBD2
v_call: TRBV6-1

cdr3_aa: CASSLMGDSPGQETQYF
cdr3_nt: TGTGCCAGCAGCTTGATGGGGGACAGCCCCGGGCAAGAGACCCAGTACTTC
clone_size: once
j_call: TRBJ2-5
d_call: TRBD1
v_call: TRBV5-4

cdr3_aa: CATSRFRTGRYNEQFF
cdr3_nt: TGTGCCACCAGCAGATTTAGGACAGGAAGGTACAATGAGCAGTTCTTC
clone_size: -
j_call: TRBJ2-1
d_call: TRBD1
v_call: TRBV15

cdr3_aa: CASSSDRASEAFF
cdr3_nt: TGTGCCAGCAGCTCTGACAGGGCCTCTGAAGCTTTCTTT
clone_size: -
j_call: TRBJ1-1
d_call: TRBD1
v_call: TRBV7-6

cdr3_aa: CASSPRDRESGYGYTF
cdr3_nt: TGTGCCAGCTCACCACGAGACAGAGAATCAGGCTATGGCTACACCTTC
clone_size: -
j_call: TRBJ1-2
d_call: -
v_call: TRBV18

cdr3_aa: CASSPQGGVWNNEQFF
cdr3_nt: TGTGCCAGCAGCCCCCAGGGTGGGGTCTGGAACAATGAGCAGTTCTTC
clone_size: -
j_call: TRBJ2-1
d_call: -
v_call: TRBV9

cdr3_aa: CAISEGQGGEQYF
cdr3_nt: TGTGCCATCAGTGAAGGACAGGGGGGTGAGCAGTACTTC
clone_size: -
j_call: TRBJ2-7
d_call: TRBD1
v_call: TRBV10-3

cdr3_aa: CASSLLPGTYGYTF
cdr3_nt: TGCGCCAGCAGCTTGTTACCGGGGACCTATGGCTACACCTTC
clone_size: -
j_call: TRBJ1-2
d_call: -
v_call: TRBV5-1

cdr3_aa: CASSFLGDEKLFF
cdr3_nt: TGTGCCAGCAGTTTCTTAGGAGATGAAAAACTGTTTTTT
clone_size: -
j_call: TRBJ1-4
d_call: -
v_call: TRBV12-3/TRBV12-4

cdr3_aa: CASTGAGTGELFF
cdr3_nt: TGTGCCAGCACGGGGGCGGGCACCGGGGAGCTGTTTTTT
clone_size: -
j_call: TRBJ2-2
d_call: -
v_call: TRBV2

cdr3_aa: CASSQESWGLYEQYF
cdr3_nt: TGTGCCAGCAGCCAAGAGAGCTGGGGTTTGTACGAGCAGTACTTC
clone_size: -
j_call: TRBJ2-7
d_call: -
v_call: TRBV3-1/TRBV3-2

cdr3_aa: CASSLALRGRSEQYF
cdr3_nt: TGTGCCAGCAGCTTGGCCCTAAGGGGGCGAAGCGAGCAGTACTTC
clone_size: -
j_call: TRBJ2-7
d_call: TRBD1
v_call: TRBV5-5

cdr3_aa: CASSPDRTRFGNTIYF
cdr3_nt: TGTGCCAGCAGTCCAGACAGGACAAGGTTTGGAAACACCATATATTTT
clone_size: -
j_call: TRBJ1-3
d_call: -
v_call: TRBV27

cdr3_aa: CASSWDRDGNQPQHF
cdr3_nt: TGTGCCAGCAGTTGGGACAGGGATGGCAATCAGCCCCAGCATTTT
clone_size: -
j_call: TRBJ1-5
d_call: TRBD1
v_call: TRBV6-5

cdr3_aa: CASSILAKNIQYF
cdr3_nt: TGTGCCAGTAGTATTCTAGCCAAAAACATTCAGTACTTC
clone_size: -
j_call: TRBJ2-4
d_call: -
v_call: TRBV19

cdr3_aa: CASSLGGRETQYF
cdr3_nt: TGTGCTAGCAGCCTAGGGGGGCGAGAGACCCAGTACTTC
clone_size: few
j_call: TRBJ2-5
d_call: -
v_call: TRBV7-7

cdr3_aa: CASSQVLPLVDEQYF
cdr3_nt: TGTGCCAGCAGCCAAGTTCTCCCACTGGTCGACGAGCAGTACTTC
clone_size: -
j_call: TRBJ2-7
d_call: -
v_call: TRBV3-1/TRBV3-2

cdr3_aa: CASSLGENEQFF
cdr3_nt: TGCGCCAGCAGTTTAGGGGAAAATGAGCAGTTCTTC
clone_size: -
j_call: TRBJ2-1
d_call: -
v_call: TRBV10-2

cdr3_aa: CASRPLDRDSNQPQHF
cdr3_nt: TGTGCCAGCAGACCACTCGACAGGGATAGCAATCAGCCCCAGCATTTT
clone_size: once
j_call: TRBJ1-5
d_call: TRBD1
v_call: TRBV28

cdr3_aa: CASSFPTGANTEAFF
cdr3_nt: TGTGCCAGCAGCTTTCCGACAGGCGCGAACACTGAAGCTTTCTTT
clone_size: -
j_call: TRBJ1-1
d_call: -
v_call: TRBV13

cdr3_aa: CASSLLGSGQKNIQYF
cdr3_nt: TGTGCCAGCAGCCTACTCGGATCTGGACAAAAAAACATTCAGTACTTC
clone_size: -
j_call: TRBJ2-4
d_call: -
v_call: TRBV5-6

cdr3_aa: CASSEGPAGEGANVLTF
cdr3_nt: TGTGCCAGCAGTGAAGGGCCTGCCGGGGAAGGGGCCAACGTCCTGACTTTC
clone_size: -
j_call: TRBJ2-6
d_call: -
v_call: TRBV2

cdr3_aa: CSVRRDGETQYF
cdr3_nt: TGCAGCGTAAGGAGAGACGGGGAGACCCAGTACTTC
clone_size: -
j_call: TRBJ2-5
d_call: -
v_call: TRBV29-1

cdr3_aa: CASSRTPGATRNTIYF
cdr3_nt: TGTGCCAGTAGTAGAACCCCCGGGGCTACGAGAAACACCATATATTTT
clone_size: -
j_call: TRBJ1-3
d_call: -
v_call: TRBV19

cdr3_aa: CASSLENRGSPQHF
cdr3_nt: TGTGCCAGCAGTTTAGAAAACAGGGGATCACCCCAGCATTTT
clone_size: once
j_call: TRBJ1-5
d_call: TRBD1
v_call: TRBV27

cdr3_aa: CASSLDSPTSYEQYF
cdr3_nt: TGTGCCAGCAGCCTGGACAGCCCCACCTCCTACGAGCAGTACTTC
clone_size: -
j_call: TRBJ2-7
d_call: -
v_call: TRBV5-4

cdr3_aa: CASSLEPGLSYNEQFF
cdr3_nt: TGTGCCAGCAGCTTAGAACCGGGTCTCTCCTACAATGAGCAGTTCTTC
clone_size: -
j_call: TRBJ2-1
d_call: -
v_call: TRBV11-2

cdr3_aa: CASSMGGVGEKLFF
cdr3_nt: TGTGCCAGTAGTATGGGGGGTGTCGGTGAAAAACTGTTTTTT
clone_size: -
j_call: TRBJ1-4
d_call: -
v_call: TRBV19

cdr3_aa: CASSDRVYEQYF
cdr3_nt: TGTGCCAGCAGTGACAGGGTCTACGAGCAGTACTTC
clone_size: -
j_call: TRBJ2-7
d_call: -
v_call: TRBV2

cdr3_aa: CAIGGFGYGYTF
cdr3_nt: TGTGCCATCGGGGGGTTCGGCTATGGCTACACCTTC
clone_size: -
j_call: TRBJ1-2
d_call: -
v_call: TRBV6-5

cdr3_aa: CASSQNRGPTQYF
cdr3_nt: TGTGCCAGCAGCCAAAACAGGGGACCGACCCAGTACTTC
clone_size: -
j_call: TRBJ2-5
d_call: TRBD1
v_call: TRBV3-1/TRBV3-2

cdr3_aa: CASSPTGTTNEKLFF
cdr3_nt: TGTGCCAGCAGCCCAACAGGTACAACTAATGAAAAACTGTTTTTT
clone_size: -
j_call: TRBJ1-4
d_call: -
v_call: TRBV9

cdr3_aa: CASSPTSGRAGQETQYF
cdr3_nt: TGTGCCAGCAGCCCGACTAGCGGGAGGGCCGGGCAAGAGACCCAGTACTTC
clone_size: -
j_call: TRBJ2-5
d_call: TRBD2
v_call: TRBV3-1/TRBV3-2

cdr3_aa: CASSKTGGEQFF
cdr3_nt: TGTGCCAGCAGCAAGACAGGGGGAGAGCAGTTCTTC
clone_size: -
j_call: TRBJ2-1
d_call: TRBD1
v_call: TRBV5-4